This paragraph covers one TCR beta chain sequence. Its antigen is unidentified. Treatment meaning: roughly 19 received Ad26.COV2.S at low or high dose, single or two shots; 5 received placebo; per-sample allocation not given. Sampling was done on day 63 after the first vaccine or placebo injection. This specimen belongs to a study of Ad26.COV2.S vaccination and SARS-CoV-2 variants. In the study overall: Each vaccinee took Ad26.COV2.S intramuscularly, once or twice 56 days apart. Findings and caveats of the study: After vaccination, substantial breadth of spike-specific CD8+ and CD4+ responses was reported.

Generated by immunoSEQ multiplex PCR, the TCRdb table keeps only in-frame clones and is missing some. Among over 300,000 clones, 83% were seen once, and the ten largest hold roughly 7.4%. CDR3 size: 13 residues. Germline CDR1 is SGHVS and CDR2 is FQNEAQ. The V end was cut by 0 bases, the J end by 3 bases, with 5 bases between. The chain combines TRBV7-8 with TRBJ1-2; D unresolved. The sequencing here drew on peripheral blood, taken in a trial of Ad26.COV2.S vaccine versus placebo. This receptor was obtained from a person between 18 and 65 years old who received the Ad26.COV2.S COVID-19 vaccine or a placebo. CDR3 sequence reads: CASSLATDYGYTF. The CDR3 DNA follows: TGTGCCAGCAGCTTAGCGACGGACTATGGCTACACCTTC.